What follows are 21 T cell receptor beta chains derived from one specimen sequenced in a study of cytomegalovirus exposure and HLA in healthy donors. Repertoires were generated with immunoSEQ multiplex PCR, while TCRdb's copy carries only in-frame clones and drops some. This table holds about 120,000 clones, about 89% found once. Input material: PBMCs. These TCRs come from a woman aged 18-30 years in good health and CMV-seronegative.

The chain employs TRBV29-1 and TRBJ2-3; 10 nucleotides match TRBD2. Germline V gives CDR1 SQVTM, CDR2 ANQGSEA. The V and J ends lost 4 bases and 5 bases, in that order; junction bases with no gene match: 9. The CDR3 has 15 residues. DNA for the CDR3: TGCAGCGTTGCCCCCAGCGGGAGGGCCGGAGATACGCAGTATTTT. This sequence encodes CSVAPSGRAGDTQYF.

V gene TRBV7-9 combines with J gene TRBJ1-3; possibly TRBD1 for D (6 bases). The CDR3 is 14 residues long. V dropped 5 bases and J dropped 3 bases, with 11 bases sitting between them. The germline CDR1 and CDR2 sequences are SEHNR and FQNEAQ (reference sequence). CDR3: CASSQIRGGNTIYF. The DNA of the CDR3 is TGTGCCAGCAGCCAGATCAGGGGTGGAAACACCATATATTTT.

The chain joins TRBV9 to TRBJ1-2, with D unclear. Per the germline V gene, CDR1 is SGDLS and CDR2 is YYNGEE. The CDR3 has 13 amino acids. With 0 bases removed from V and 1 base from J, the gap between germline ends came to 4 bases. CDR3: CASSVGSNYGYTF. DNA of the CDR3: TGTGCCAGCAGCGTAGGCAGTAACTATGGCTACACCTTC.

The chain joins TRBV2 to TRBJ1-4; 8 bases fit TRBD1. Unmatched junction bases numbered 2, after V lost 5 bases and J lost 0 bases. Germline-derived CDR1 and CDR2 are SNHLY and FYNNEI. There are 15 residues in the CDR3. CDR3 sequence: CASSPTGATNEKLFF. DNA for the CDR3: TGTGCCAGCAGTCCGACAGGGGCAACTAATGAAAAACTGTTTTTT.

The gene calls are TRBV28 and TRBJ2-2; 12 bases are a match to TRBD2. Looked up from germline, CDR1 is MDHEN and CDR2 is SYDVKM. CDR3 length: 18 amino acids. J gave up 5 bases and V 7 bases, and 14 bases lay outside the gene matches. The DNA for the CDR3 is TGTGCCAGCACCCCGGGACTAGCGGGTTTTTTGGTGACCGGGGAGCTGTTTTTT. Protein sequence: CASTPGLAGFLVTGELFF.

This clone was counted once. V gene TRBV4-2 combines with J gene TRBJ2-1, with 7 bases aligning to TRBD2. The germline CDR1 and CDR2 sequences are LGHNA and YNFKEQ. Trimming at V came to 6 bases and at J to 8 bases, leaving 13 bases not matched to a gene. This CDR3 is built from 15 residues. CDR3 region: CASREIAGPHDEQFF. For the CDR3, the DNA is TGTGCCAGCAGAGAGATAGCGGGTCCCCACGATGAGCAGTTCTTC.

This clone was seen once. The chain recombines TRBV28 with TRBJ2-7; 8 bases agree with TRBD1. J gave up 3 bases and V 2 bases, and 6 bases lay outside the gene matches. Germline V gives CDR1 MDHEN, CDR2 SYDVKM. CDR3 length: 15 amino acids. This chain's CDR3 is CASSLDRGSLYEQYF. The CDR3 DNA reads TGTGCCAGCAGTTTAGACAGGGGTTCTCTCTACGAGCAGTACTTC. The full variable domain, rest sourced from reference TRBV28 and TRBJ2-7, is DVKVTQSSRYLVKRTGEKVFLECVQDMDHENMFWYRQDPGLGLRLIYFSYDVKMKEKGDIPEGYSVSREKKERFSLILESASTNQTSMYLCASSLDRGSLYEQYFGPGTRLTVT.

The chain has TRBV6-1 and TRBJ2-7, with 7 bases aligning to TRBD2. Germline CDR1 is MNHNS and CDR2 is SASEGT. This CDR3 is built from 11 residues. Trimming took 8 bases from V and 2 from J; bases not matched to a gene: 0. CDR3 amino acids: CASREAYEQYF. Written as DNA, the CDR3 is TGTGCCAGCCGGGAGGCCTACGAGCAGTACTTC.

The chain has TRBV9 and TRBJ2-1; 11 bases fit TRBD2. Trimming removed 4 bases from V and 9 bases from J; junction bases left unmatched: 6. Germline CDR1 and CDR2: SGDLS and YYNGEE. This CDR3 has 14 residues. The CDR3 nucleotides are TGTGCCAGCAGCAACCTAGCGGGAGGCGGTGAGCAGTTCTTC. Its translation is CASSNLAGGGEQFF.

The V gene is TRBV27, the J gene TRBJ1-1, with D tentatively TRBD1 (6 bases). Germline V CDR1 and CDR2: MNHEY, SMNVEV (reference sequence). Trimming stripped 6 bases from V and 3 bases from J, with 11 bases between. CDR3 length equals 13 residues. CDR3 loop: CASRSQGYTEAFF. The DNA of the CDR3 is TGTGCCAGCAGATCTCAGGGGTACACTGAAGCTTTCTTT.

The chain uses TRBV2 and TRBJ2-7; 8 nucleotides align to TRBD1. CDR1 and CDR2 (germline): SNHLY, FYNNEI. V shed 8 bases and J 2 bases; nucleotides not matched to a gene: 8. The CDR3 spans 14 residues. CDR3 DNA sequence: TGTGCCAGCGATATGGGGACAGGTGCCTACGAGCAGTACTTC. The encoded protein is CASDMGTGAYEQYF. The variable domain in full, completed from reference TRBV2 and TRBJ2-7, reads EPEVTQTPSHQVTQMGQEVILRCVPISNHLYFYWYRQILGQKVEFLVSFYNNEISEKSEIFDDQFSVERPDGSNFTLKIRSTKLEDSAMYFCASDMGTGAYEQYFGPGTRLTVT.

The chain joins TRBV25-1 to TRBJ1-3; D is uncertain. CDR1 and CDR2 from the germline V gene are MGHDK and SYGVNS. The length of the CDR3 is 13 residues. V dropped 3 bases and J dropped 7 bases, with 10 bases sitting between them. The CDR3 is CASSDSPGNTIYF. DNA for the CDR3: TGTGCCAGCAGTGATAGCCCCGGGAACACCATATATTTT.

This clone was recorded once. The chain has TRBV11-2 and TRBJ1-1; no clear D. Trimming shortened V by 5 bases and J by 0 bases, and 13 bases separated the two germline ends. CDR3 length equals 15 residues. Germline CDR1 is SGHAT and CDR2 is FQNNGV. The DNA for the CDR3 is TGTGCCAGCAGCGGGCCGGACGGGGTGAACACTGAAGCTTTCTTT. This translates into CASSGPDGVNTEAFF.

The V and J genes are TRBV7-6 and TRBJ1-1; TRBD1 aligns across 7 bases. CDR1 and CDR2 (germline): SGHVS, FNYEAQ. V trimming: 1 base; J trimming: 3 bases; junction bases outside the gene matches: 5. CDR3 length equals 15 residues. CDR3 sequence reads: CASSLGGQADTEAFF. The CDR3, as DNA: TGTGCCAGCAGCTTAGGCGGACAGGCGGACACTGAAGCTTTCTTT.

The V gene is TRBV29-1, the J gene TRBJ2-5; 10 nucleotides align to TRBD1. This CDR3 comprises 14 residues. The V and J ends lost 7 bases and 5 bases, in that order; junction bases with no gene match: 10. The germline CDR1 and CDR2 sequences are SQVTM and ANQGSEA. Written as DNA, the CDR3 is TGCAGCGCTCGACGGGACAGGGGTGTGGAGACCCAGTACTTC. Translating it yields CSARRDRGVETQYF.

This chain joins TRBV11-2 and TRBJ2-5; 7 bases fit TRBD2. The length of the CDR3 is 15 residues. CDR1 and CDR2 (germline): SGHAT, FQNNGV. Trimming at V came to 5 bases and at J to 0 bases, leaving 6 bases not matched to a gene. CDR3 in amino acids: CASSPGRGDQETQYF. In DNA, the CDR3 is TGTGCCAGCAGCCCCGGACGGGGGGACCAAGAGACCCAGTACTTC.

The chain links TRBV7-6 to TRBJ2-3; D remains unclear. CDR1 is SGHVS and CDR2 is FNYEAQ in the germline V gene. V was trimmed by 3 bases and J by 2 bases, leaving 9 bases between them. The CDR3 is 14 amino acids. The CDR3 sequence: CASSLLETTDTQYF. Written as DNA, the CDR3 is TGTGCCAGCAGCTTGCTAGAAACCACAGATACGCAGTATTTT. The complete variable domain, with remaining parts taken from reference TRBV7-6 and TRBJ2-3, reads GAGVSQSPRYKVTKRGQDVALRCDPISGHVSLYWYRQALGQGPEFLTYFNYEAQQDKSGLPNDRFSAERPEGSISTLTIQRTEQRDSAMYRCASSLLETTDTQYFGPGTRLTVL.

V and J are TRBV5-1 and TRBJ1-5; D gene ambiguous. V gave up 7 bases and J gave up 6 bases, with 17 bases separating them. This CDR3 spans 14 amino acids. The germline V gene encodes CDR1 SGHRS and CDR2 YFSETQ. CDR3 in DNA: TGCGCCAGCCTCGTCCGCCGGGGTGGTCAGCCCCAGCATTTT. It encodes CASLVRRGGQPQHF.

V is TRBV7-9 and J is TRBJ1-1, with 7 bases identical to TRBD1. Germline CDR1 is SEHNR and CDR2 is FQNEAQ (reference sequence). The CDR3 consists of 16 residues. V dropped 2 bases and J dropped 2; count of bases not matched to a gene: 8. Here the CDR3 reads CASSLIRRQGNTEAFF. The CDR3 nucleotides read TGTGCCAGCAGCTTAATCAGGAGACAGGGAAACACTGAAGCTTTCTTT.

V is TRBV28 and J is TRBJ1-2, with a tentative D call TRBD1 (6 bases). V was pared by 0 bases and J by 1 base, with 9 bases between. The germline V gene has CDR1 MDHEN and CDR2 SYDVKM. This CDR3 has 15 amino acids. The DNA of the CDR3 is TGTGCCAGCAGTTTATGGGGCAGGGGTAACTATGGCTACACCTTC. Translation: CASSLWGRGNYGYTF.

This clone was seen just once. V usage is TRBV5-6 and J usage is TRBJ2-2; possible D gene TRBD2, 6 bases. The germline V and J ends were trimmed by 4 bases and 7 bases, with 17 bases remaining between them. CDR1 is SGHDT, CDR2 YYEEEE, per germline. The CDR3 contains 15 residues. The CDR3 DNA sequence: TGTGCCAGCAGCCCTCCGGCGGGGATGAACGGGGAGCTGTTTTTT. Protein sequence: CASSPPAGMNGELFF.